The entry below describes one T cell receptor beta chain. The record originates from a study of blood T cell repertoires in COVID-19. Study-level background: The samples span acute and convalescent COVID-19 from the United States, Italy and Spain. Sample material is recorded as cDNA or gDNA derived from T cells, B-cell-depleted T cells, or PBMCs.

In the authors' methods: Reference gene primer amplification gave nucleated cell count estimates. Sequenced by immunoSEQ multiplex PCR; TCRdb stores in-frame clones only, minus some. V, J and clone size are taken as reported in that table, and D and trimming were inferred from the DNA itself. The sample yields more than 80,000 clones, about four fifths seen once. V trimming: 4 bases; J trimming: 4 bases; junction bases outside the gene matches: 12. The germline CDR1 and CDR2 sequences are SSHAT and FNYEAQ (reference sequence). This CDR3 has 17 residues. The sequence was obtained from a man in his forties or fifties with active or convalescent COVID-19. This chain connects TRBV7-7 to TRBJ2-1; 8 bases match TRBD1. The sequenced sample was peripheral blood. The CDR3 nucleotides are TGTGCCAGCAGCTCTCAAACGTCCGGGACAGGTTACAATGAGCAGTTCTTC. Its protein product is CASSSQTSGTGYNEQFF. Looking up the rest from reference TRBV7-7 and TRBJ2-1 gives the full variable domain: GAGVSQSPRYKVTKRGQDVTLRCDPISSHATLYWYQQALGQGPEFLTYFNYEAQPDKSGLPSDRFSAERPEGSISTLTIQRTEQRDSAMYRCASSSQTSGTGYNEQFFGPGTRLTVL.